This T cell receptor (beta chain) is drawn from a study of blood T cell repertoires in COVID-19 (dated by TCRdb to 2018 to 2021). For the wider study: Samples from collaborators originated in the United States, Italy and Spain and spanned both the acute and convalescent phases of COVID-19. Where HLA class I and class II types were available, the types were taken from metadata supplied by the sample provider, not from assay-based typing. The prospective study material was composed of cDNA or gDNA derived from T cells, B-cell-depleted T cells, or PBMCs. Deeply sampled blood TCRbeta repertoires from subjects exposed to, actively infected with, or recovered from COVID-19 were included in the dataset. A de-identified subject ID, COVID-19 status, age in years and sex were almost always included in the sample metadata. A freely available public database, intended as a resource for researchers studying the immune response to SARS-CoV-2, is where the repertoires were released. Samples were obtained from the ongoing ImmuneRACE study (first 160 participants) and from 950 to 1,500 subjects provided by 6 global collaborators. Overall results and qualifications from the work: The quantity of clinical and demographic metadata differed by source and by participant and was supplied without curation.

There are a few counts of this clone. Its antigen remains undetermined. Nothing much larger sits one base from this clone, and base qualities are not available. V is cut back by 6 bases and J by 7 bases, with 8 bases in the junction unmatched. CDR1 is given as SNHLY and CDR2 as FYNNEI, both from the germline V gene. Reading from cysteine to phenylalanine, the CDR3 counts 14 amino acids. The only DNA kept is the CDR3, 42 bases in frame from the first base. One collaborating source in Seattle enrolled patients while the patients were actively infected and followed the patients over time throughout the course of disease. Collaborating institutions collected whole blood in K2EDTA tubes following their own protocols. For TCRbeta analysis, collaborators shipped samples in one of three forms: frozen whole blood, isolated PBMCs, or DNA extracted from either of those sample types. TCRbeta CDR3 regions were amplified from genomic DNA using the immunoSEQ Assay, a bias-controlled multiplex PCR. The authors' analysis ran thus. Within the assay, amplification of reference gene primers was used to estimate how many nucleated cells each sample contained. To quantify the absolute abundance of each unique TCRbeta CDR3 rearrangement, sequence reads were collapsed and filtered. Productive Simpson clonality was computed per sample as the square root of Simpson's diversity index over productive rearrangements. The clones in this table, taken by TCRdb from immuneACCESS, are in-frame only. Not every clone is retained; where verified, under half of the shortfall comes from an unresolved V gene, and the cause of the rest is unknown. V and J calls and clone size follow that table, whereas D and trimming were derived from the DNA. This sample lists about 200,000 clones; approximately 90% were detected once. Over 0.75% of the sample belongs to the ten largest clones.

The sequence links TRBV2 to TRBJ1-4; the central 7 bases match TRBD1. This TCR was recovered from a man in his 60s with COVID-19, enrolled during active disease. Sequenced material: peripheral blood. The DNA sequence is as follows: TGTGCCAGCAGGGTACAGGGGACGGGTGAAAAACTGTTTTTT. This translates into CASRVQGTGEKLFF.